In its sample, the clone carrying this T cell receptor (beta chain) was seen a few times. Antigen unknown. This entry is derived from a study of cytomegalovirus exposure and HLA in healthy donors. The CDR3 has 11 residues. Per the germline V gene, CDR1 is MGHDK and CDR2 is SYGVNS. V was pared by 5 bases and J by 4 bases, with 5 bases between. Whole-study findings and limits: Available immune exposure information was restricted to CMV serostatus only. A list of roughly 160 TCR beta chains associated with cytomegalovirus was given. The presence/absence work took it that sequencing depth was about the same across donors. Across HLA loci, a later analysis found differing TCR association rates, with DRB1 most and HLA-C fewest.

The PCR made use of 60 Vbeta and 13 Jbeta primers. Assay used: immunoSEQ multiplex PCR; TCRdb lists only in-frame clones, some missing. The sample records 150,000 to 200,000 clones, around 83% being singletons. The rearrangement joins TRBV25-1 to TRBJ1-2; D is uncertain. This clonotype originated in a man between 50 and 59 years old in good health and CMV-seropositive. What was sequenced was PBMCs. CDR3 coding DNA: TGTGCCAGCAGTCAGTTCTATGGCTACACCTTC. Its protein is CASSQFYGYTF.